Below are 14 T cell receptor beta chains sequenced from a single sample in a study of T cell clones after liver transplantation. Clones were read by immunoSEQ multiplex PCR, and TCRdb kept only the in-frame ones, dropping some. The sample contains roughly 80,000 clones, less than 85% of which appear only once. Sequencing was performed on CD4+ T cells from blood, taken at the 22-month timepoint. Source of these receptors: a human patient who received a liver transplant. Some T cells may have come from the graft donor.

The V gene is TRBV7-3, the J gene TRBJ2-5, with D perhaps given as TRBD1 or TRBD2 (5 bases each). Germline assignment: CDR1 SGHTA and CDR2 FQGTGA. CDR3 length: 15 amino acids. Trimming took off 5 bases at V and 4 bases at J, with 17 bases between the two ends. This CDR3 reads CASSETTRGGETQYF. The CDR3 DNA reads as TGTGCCAGCAGCGAAACTACTAGGGGTGGAGAGACCCAGTACTTC.

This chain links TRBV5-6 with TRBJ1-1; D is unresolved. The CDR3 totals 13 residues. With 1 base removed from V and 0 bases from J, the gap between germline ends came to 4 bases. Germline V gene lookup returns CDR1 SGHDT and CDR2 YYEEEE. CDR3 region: CASSLYLNTEAFF. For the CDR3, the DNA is TGTGCCAGCAGCTTGTATTTGAACACTGAAGCTTTCTTT.

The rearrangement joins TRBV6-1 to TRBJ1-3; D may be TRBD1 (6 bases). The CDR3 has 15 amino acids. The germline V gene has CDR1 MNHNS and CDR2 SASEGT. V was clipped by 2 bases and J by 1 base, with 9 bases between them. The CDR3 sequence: CASSEQGRSGNTIYF. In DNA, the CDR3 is TGTGCCAGCAGTGAACAGGGGCGGTCTGGAAACACCATATATTTT.

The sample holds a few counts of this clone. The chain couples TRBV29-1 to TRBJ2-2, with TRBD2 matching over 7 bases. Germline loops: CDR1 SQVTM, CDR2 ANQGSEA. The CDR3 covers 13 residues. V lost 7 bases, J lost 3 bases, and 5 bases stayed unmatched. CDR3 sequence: CSGGEGDTGELFF. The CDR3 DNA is TGCAGCGGAGGGGAGGGCGACACCGGGGAGCTGTTTTTT.

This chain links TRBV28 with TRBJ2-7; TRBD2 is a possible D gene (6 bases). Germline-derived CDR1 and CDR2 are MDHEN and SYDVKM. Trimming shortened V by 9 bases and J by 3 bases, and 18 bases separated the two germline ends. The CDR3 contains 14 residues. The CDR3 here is CARGLARLFYEQYF. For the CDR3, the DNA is TGTGCCAGGGGGCTAGCGCGCCTATTCTACGAGCAGTACTTC. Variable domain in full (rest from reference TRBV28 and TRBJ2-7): DVKVTQSSRYLVKRTGEKVFLECVQDMDHENMFWYRQDPGLGLRLIYFSYDVKMKEKGDIPEGYSVSREKKERFSLILESASTNQTSMYLCARGLARLFYEQYFGPGTRLTVT.

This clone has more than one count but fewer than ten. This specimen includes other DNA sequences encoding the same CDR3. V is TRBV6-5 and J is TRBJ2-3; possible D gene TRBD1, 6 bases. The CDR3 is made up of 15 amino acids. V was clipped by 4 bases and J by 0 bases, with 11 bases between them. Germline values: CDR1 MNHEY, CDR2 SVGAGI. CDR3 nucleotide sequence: TGTGCCAGCAGTTCCTCGGACAGTAGCACAGATACGCAGTATTTT. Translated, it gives CASSSSDSSTDTQYF.

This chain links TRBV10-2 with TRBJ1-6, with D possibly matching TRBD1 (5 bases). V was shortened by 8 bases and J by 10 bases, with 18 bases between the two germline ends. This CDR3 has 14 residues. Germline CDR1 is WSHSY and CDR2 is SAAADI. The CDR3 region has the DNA TGCGCCAGCTCTGGGGCCTCATCGGACTCACCCCTCCACTTT. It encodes CASSGASSDSPLHF.

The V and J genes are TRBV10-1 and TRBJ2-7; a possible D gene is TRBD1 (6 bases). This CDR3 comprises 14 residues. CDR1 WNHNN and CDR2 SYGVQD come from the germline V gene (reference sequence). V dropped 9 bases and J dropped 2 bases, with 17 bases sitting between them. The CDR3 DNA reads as TGCGCCAGTAACTTGGGACAATTTCCCTACGAGCAGTACTTC. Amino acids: CASNLGQFPYEQYF.

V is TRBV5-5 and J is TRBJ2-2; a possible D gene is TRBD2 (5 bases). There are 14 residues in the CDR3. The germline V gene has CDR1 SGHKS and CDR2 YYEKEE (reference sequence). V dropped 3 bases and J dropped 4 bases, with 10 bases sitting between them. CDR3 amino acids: CASSSGLFTGELFF. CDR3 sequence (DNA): TGTGCCAGCAGCTCAGGACTCTTCACCGGGGAGCTGTTTTTT.

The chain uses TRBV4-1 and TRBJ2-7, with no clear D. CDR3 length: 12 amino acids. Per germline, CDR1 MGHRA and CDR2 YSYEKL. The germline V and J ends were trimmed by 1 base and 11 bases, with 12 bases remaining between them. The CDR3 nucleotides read TGCGCCAGCAGCCAAGGTTTGTATACCGAGTACTTC. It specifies CASSQGLYTEYF.

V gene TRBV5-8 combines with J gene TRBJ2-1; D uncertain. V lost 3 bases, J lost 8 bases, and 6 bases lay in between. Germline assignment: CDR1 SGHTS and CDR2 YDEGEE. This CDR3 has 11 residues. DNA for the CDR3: TGTGCCAGCAGCTCTCAGGATGAGCAGTTCTTC. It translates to CASSSQDEQFF.

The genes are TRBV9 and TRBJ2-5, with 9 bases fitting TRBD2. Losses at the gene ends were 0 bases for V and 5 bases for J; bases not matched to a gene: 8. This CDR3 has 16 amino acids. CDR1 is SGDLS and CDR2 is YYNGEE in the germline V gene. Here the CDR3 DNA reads TGTGCCAGCAGCGTAGGGCGGGGGGGCTGGTATGAGACCCAGTACTTC. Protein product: CASSVGRGGWYETQYF.

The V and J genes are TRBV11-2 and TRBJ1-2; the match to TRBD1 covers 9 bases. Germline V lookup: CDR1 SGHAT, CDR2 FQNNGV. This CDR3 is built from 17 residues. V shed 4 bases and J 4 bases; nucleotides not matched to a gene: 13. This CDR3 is CASSYQGTGPRGYGYTF. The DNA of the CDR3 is TGTGCCAGCAGCTATCAAGGGACAGGGCCCAGAGGCTATGGCTACACCTTC.

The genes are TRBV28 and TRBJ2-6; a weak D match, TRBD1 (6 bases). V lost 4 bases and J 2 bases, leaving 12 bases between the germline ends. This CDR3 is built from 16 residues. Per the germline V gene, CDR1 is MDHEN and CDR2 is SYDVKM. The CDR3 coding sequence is TGTGCCAGCAGTTCCATCTACAGGGCTGGGGCCAACGTCCTGACTTTC. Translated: CASSSIYRAGANVLTF.